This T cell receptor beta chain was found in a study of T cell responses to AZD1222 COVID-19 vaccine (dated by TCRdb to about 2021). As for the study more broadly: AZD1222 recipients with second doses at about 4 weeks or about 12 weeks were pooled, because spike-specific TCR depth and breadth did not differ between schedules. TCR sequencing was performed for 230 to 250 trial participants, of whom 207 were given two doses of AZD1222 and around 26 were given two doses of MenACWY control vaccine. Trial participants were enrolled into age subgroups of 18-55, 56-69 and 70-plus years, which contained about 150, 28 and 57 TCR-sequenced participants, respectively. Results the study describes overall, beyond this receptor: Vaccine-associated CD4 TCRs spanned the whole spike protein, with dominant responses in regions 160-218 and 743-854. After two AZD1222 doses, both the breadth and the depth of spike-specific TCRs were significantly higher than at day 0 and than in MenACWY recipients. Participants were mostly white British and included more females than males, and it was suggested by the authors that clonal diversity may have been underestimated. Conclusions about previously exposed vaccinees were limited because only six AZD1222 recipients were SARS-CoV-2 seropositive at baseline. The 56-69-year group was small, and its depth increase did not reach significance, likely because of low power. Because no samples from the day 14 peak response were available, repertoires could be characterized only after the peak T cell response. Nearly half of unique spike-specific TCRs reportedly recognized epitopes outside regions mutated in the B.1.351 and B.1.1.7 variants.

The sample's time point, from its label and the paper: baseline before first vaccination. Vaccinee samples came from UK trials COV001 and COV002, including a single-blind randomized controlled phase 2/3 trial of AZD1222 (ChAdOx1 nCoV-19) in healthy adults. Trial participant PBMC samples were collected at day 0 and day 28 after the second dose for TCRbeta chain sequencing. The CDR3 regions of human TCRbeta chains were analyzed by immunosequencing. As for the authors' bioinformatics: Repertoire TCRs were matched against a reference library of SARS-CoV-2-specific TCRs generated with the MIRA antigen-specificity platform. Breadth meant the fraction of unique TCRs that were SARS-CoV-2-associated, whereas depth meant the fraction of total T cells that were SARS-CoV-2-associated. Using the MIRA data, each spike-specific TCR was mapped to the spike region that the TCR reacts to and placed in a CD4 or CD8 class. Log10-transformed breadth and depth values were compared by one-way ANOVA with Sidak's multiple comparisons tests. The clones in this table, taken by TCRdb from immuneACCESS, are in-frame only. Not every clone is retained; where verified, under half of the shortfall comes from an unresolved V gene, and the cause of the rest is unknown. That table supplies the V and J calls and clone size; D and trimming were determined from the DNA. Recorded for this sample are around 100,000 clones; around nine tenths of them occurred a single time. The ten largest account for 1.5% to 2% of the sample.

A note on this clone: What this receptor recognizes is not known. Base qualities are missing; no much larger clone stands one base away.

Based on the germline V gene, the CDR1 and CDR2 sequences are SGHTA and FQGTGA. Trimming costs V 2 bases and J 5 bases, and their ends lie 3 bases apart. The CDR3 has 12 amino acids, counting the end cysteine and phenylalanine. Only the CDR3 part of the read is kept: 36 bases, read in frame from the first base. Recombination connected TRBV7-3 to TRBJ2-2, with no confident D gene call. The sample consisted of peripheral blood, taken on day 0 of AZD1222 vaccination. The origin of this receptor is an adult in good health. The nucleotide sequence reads TGTGCCAGCAGCTTACTTACCGGGGAGCTGTTTTTT. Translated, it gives CASSLLTGELFF.